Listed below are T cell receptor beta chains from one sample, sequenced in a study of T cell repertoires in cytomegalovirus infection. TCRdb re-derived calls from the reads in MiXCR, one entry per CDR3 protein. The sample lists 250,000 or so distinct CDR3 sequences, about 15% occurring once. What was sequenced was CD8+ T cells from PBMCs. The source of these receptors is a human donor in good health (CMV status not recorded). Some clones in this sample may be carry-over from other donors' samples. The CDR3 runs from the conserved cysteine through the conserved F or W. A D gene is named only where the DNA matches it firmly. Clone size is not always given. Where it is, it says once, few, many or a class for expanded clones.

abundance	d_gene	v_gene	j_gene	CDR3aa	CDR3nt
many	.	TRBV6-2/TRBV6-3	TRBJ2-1	CASSTGPRGGGPNEQFF	TGTGCCAGCAGTACTGGGCCCAGGGGAGGGGGTCCCAATGAGCAGTTCTTC
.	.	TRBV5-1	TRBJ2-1	CASSLVGGARGSSYNEQFF	TGCGCCAGCAGCTTGGTTGGCGGAGCCCGTGGTAGCTCCTACAATGAGCAGTTCTTC
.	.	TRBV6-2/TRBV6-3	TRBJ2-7	CASRRGGEQYF	TGTGCCAGCAGAAGGGGGGGCGAGCAGTACTTC
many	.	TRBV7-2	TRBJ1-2	CASSFLSGYGYTF	TGTGCCAGCAGCTTTCTATCAGGGTATGGCTACACCTTC
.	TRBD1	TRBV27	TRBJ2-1	CASSAGGEQFF	TGTGCCAGCAGTGCAGGGGGTGAGCAGTTCTTC
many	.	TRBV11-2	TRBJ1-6	CASSLAFAGMGGPYNSPLHF	TGTGCCAGCAGCTTAGCTTTCGCGGGGATGGGTGGCCCCTATAATTCACCCCTCCACTTT
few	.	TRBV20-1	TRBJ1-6	CSAREAFDSPLHF	TGCAGTGCCCGAGAGGCATTTGATTCACCCCTCCACTTT
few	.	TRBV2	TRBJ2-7	CASSGGAPEQYF	TGTGCCAGCAGTGGAGGGGCCCCCGAGCAGTACTTC
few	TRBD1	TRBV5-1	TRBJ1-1	CASRPRGTGGAGTEAFF	TGCGCCAGCCGACCTCGTGGGACAGGGGGCGCGGGCACTGAAGCTTTCTTT
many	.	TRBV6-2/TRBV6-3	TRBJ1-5	CASKGSRYSNQPQHF	TGTGCCAGCAAGGGAAGCAGATATAGCAATCAGCCCCAGCATTTT
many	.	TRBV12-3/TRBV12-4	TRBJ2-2	CASSPGLEGSTGELFF	TGTGCCAGCAGTCCCGGACTTGAGGGAAGCACCGGGGAGCTGTTTTTT
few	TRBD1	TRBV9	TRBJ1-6	CASTAGTGGLLGSPLHF	TGTGCCAGCACCGCCGGGACAGGGGGATTACTGGGATCACCCCTCCACTTT
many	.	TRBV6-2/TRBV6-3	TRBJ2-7	CASSYPAYEQYF	TGTGCCAGCAGTTACCCAGCCTACGAGCAGTACTTC
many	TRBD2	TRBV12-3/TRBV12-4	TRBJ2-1	CASGAGPYNEQFF	TGTGCCAGCGGAGCGGGGCCCTACAATGAGCAGTTCTTC
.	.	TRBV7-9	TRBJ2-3	CASFPGVKATDTQYF	TGTGCCAGCTTTCCAGGGGTGAAGGCCACAGATACGCAGTATTTT
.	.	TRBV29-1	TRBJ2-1	CSVQGKGSYNEQFF	TGCAGCGTTCAGGGAAAGGGCTCCTACAATGAGCAGTTCTTC